One TCR beta chain is described in this entry. TCRdb's copy holds only in-frame clones and misses some; the assay was immunoSEQ multiplex PCR. The table shows roughly 45,000 clones, with roughly nine tenths occurring only once. This record belongs to a study of T cell changes during pregnancy in multiple sclerosis. Trimming shortened V by 4 bases and J by 11 bases, and 20 bases separated the two germline ends. The CDR3 loop spans 14 amino acids. CDR1 is SNHLY, CDR2 FYNNEI, per germline. The sample was CD4+ T cells from peripheral blood mononuclear cells, taken in the second trimester of pregnancy. The V call is TRBV2, the J call TRBJ1-1; D is perhaps TRBD1 (5 bases). The source of this sequence is a female donor with multiple sclerosis, enrolled in a pregnancy study. The CDR3 sequence: CASSVQGLPAAAFF. The DNA of the CDR3 is TGTGCCAGCAGTGTTCAGGGACTACCCGCCGCGGCTTTCTTT.